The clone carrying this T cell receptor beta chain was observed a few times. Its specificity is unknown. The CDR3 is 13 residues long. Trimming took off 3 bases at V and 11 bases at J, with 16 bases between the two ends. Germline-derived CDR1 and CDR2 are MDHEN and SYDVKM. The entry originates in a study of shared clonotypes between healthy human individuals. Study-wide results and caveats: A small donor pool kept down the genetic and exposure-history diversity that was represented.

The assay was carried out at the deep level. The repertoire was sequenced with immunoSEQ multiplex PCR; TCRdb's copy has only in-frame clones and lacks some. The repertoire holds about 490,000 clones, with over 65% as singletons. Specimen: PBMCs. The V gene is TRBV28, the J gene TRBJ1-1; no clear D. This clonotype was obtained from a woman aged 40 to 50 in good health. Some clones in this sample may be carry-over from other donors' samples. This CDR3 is CASSLGWGGYAFF. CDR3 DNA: TGTGCCAGCAGTTTGGGGTGGGGAGGGTACGCTTTCTTT.